Listed below are T cell receptor beta chains from one sample, sequenced in a study of blood T cell repertoires in COVID-19. Profiling relied on immunoSEQ multiplex PCR, and the TCRdb table lists in-frame clones only, not all of them. The repertoire holds some 250,000 clones, approximately 86% seen once, with roughly 2% in the top ten. The sequencing sample was made of peripheral blood. These receptors were obtained from a man aged 25 to 40 with active or convalescent COVID-19. Both conserved end residues are part of each CDR3. A D gene is named only where the DNA matches it firmly. Not all rows give a size; the values are once, few, many and, for expanded clones, a class.

v_gene: TRBV9; d_gene: .; j_gene: TRBJ1-1; abundance: .; CDR3aa: CASSVGTVNTEAFF; CDR3nt: TGTGCCAGCAGCGTAGGGACAGTGAACACTGAAGCTTTCTTT
v_gene: TRBV3-1/TRBV3-2; d_gene: .; j_gene: TRBJ1-3; abundance: .; CDR3aa: CASSPSVSSGNTIYF; CDR3nt: TGTGCCAGCAGCCCGTCAGTAAGCTCTGGAAACACCATATATTTT
v_gene: TRBV29-1; d_gene: .; j_gene: TRBJ2-2; abundance: .; CDR3aa: CSAQNTGELFF; CDR3nt: TGCAGCGCCCAGAACACCGGGGAGCTGTTTTTT
v_gene: TRBV27; d_gene: .; j_gene: TRBJ1-6; abundance: .; CDR3aa: CASSFGAGYGSPLHF; CDR3nt: TGTGCCAGCAGCTTTGGGGCAGGGTATGGATCACCCCTCCACTTT
v_gene: TRBV3-1/TRBV3-2; d_gene: .; j_gene: TRBJ1-2; abundance: .; CDR3aa: CASGGRGDYTF; CDR3nt: TGTGCCAGCGGGGGGAGGGGAGACTACACCTTC
v_gene: TRBV30; d_gene: TRBD2; j_gene: TRBJ2-5; abundance: .; CDR3aa: CAWSVLAGGQETQYF; CDR3nt: TGTGCCTGGAGTGTACTAGCGGGGGGTCAAGAGACCCAGTACTTC
v_gene: TRBV19; d_gene: .; j_gene: TRBJ1-2; abundance: .; CDR3aa: CASSTIGTQTFYGYTF; CDR3nt: TGTGCCAGTAGTACTATCGGGACACAAACATTCTATGGCTACACCTTC
v_gene: TRBV6-5; d_gene: TRBD2; j_gene: TRBJ2-7; abundance: .; CDR3aa: CASIPGGIAGYEQYF; CDR3nt: TGTGCCAGCATTCCAGGCGGAATAGCGGGGTACGAGCAGTACTTC
v_gene: TRBV18; d_gene: .; j_gene: TRBJ1-5; abundance: .; CDR3aa: CASSREGSGNQPQHF; CDR3nt: TGTGCCAGCTCAAGGGAGGGAAGCGGCAATCAGCCCCAGCATTTT
v_gene: TRBV6-5; d_gene: TRBD1; j_gene: TRBJ1-2; abundance: .; CDR3aa: CASSRGTGNYGYTF; CDR3nt: TGTGCCAGCAGTAGAGGGACAGGCAACTATGGCTACACCTTC
v_gene: TRBV9; d_gene: .; j_gene: TRBJ1-2; abundance: .; CDR3aa: CASSLRLTGGYTF; CDR3nt: TGTGCCAGCAGCTTAAGGCTGACTGGGGGCTACACCTTC
v_gene: TRBV6-2/TRBV6-3; d_gene: TRBD1; j_gene: TRBJ2-7; abundance: .; CDR3aa: CASSYHPGQGVPEQYF; CDR3nt: TGTGCCAGCAGTTACCACCCGGGACAGGGGGTCCCCGAGCAGTACTTC
v_gene: TRBV27; d_gene: TRBD1; j_gene: TRBJ2-4; abundance: once; CDR3aa: CASSAPGTGTSYF; CDR3nt: TGTGCCAGCAGTGCCCCCGGGACAGGGACCTCGTACTTC
v_gene: TRBV4-1; d_gene: .; j_gene: TRBJ1-2; abundance: .; CDR3aa: CASSQEVAGYYGYTF; CDR3nt: TGCGCCAGCAGCCAAGAGGTCGCAGGTTACTATGGCTACACCTTC
v_gene: TRBV6-2/TRBV6-3; d_gene: .; j_gene: TRBJ1-2; abundance: .; CDR3aa: CASSYAQVGYTF; CDR3nt: TGTGCCAGCAGTTACGCCCAGGTTGGCTACACCTTC
v_gene: TRBV9; d_gene: TRBD1; j_gene: TRBJ1-4; abundance: .; CDR3aa: CASSDDRGRDATNEKLFF; CDR3nt: TGTGCCAGCAGCGACGACAGGGGAAGGGATGCAACTAATGAAAAACTGTTTTTT
v_gene: TRBV24-1; d_gene: TRBD1; j_gene: TRBJ1-2; abundance: .; CDR3aa: CATSDSGTARGYTF; CDR3nt: TGTGCCACCAGTGATTCCGGGACAGCCCGCGGCTACACCTTC
v_gene: TRBV6-6; d_gene: .; j_gene: TRBJ1-1; abundance: .; CDR3aa: CASSYLGNTEAFF; CDR3nt: TGTGCCAGCAGTTACCTAGGGAACACTGAAGCTTTCTTT
v_gene: TRBV7-2; d_gene: .; j_gene: TRBJ2-5; abundance: .; CDR3aa: CASSSGGQPQETQYF; CDR3nt: TGTGCCAGCAGCTCCGGGGGGCAACCGCAAGAGACCCAGTACTTC
v_gene: TRBV18; d_gene: TRBD1; j_gene: TRBJ2-5; abundance: .; CDR3aa: CASSPLVGTGEVRRETQYF; CDR3nt: TGTGCCAGCTCACCTCTCGTCGGGACAGGGGAGGTCCGTAGGGAGACCCAGTACTTC
v_gene: TRBV2; d_gene: .; j_gene: TRBJ1-1; abundance: few; CDR3aa: CASSEVREAFF; CDR3nt: TGTGCCAGCAGTGAAGTCCGTGAAGCTTTCTTT
v_gene: TRBV29-1; d_gene: .; j_gene: TRBJ1-1; abundance: .; CDR3aa: CSVDLGSGNTEAFF; CDR3nt: TGCAGCGTTGATTTGGGTTCGGGGAACACTGAAGCTTTCTTT
v_gene: TRBV13; d_gene: .; j_gene: TRBJ2-3; abundance: .; CDR3aa: CASSWAASAGSTDTQYF; CDR3nt: TGTGCCAGCAGCTGGGCGGCATCCGCAGGGAGCACAGATACGCAGTATTTT
v_gene: TRBV27; d_gene: TRBD1; j_gene: TRBJ2-1; abundance: .; CDR3aa: CASSQTGGLANEQFF; CDR3nt: TGTGCCAGCAGTCAGACAGGGGGTCTGGCTAATGAGCAGTTCTTC
v_gene: TRBV24-1; d_gene: TRBD1; j_gene: TRBJ2-4; abundance: .; CDR3aa: CATKQGALKNIQYF; CDR3nt: TGTGCCACCAAACAGGGGGCCCTAAAAAACATTCAGTACTTC
v_gene: TRBV4-1; d_gene: .; j_gene: TRBJ1-2; abundance: .; CDR3aa: CASSQEPQGFGYGYTF; CDR3nt: TGCGCCAGCAGCCAAGAACCCCAGGGATTCGGCTATGGCTACACCTTC
v_gene: TRBV27; d_gene: TRBD2; j_gene: TRBJ2-3; abundance: .; CDR3aa: CASSMLAGLRDTQYF; CDR3nt: TGTGCCAGCAGTATGCTAGCGGGTTTGAGGGATACGCAGTATTTT
v_gene: TRBV9; d_gene: .; j_gene: TRBJ2-7; abundance: few; CDR3aa: CASSPSQGLSYEQYF; CDR3nt: TGTGCCAGCAGCCCATCACAGGGTCTTAGCTACGAGCAGTACTTC
v_gene: TRBV3-1/TRBV3-2; d_gene: .; j_gene: TRBJ1-2; abundance: .; CDR3aa: CASSQGRQYGYTF; CDR3nt: TGTGCCAGCAGCCAGGGCCGGCAATATGGCTACACCTTC
v_gene: TRBV5-4; d_gene: TRBD2; j_gene: TRBJ2-7; abundance: .; CDR3aa: CATRGGHSSYEQYF; CDR3nt: TGTGCTACAAGGGGAGGGCATAGCTCCTACGAGCAGTACTTC
v_gene: TRBV4-2; d_gene: .; j_gene: TRBJ2-2; abundance: .; CDR3aa: CASSQTIGTTSNTGELFF; CDR3nt: TGTGCCAGCAGCCAAACCATCGGGACAACCTCCAACACCGGGGAGCTGTTTTTT
v_gene: TRBV9; d_gene: .; j_gene: TRBJ1-2; abundance: .; CDR3aa: CASSGNQGVLYGYTF; CDR3nt: TGTGCCAGCAGCGGGAACCAGGGCGTCCTTTATGGCTACACCTTC
v_gene: TRBV4-3; d_gene: TRBD1; j_gene: TRBJ2-7; abundance: once; CDR3aa: CASSQEGQGRYEQYF; CDR3nt: TGCGCCAGCAGCCAAGAGGGACAGGGGAGGTACGAGCAGTACTTC
v_gene: TRBV2; d_gene: .; j_gene: TRBJ1-4; abundance: .; CDR3aa: CASSEVVGKGEKLFF; CDR3nt: TGTGCCAGCAGTGAAGTCGTAGGGAAGGGGGAAAAACTGTTTTTT
v_gene: TRBV5-1; d_gene: .; j_gene: TRBJ1-6; abundance: .; CDR3aa: CASSLGGEYSPLHF; CDR3nt: TGCGCCAGCAGCTTGGGCGGGGAGTATTCACCCCTCCACTTT
v_gene: TRBV5-4; d_gene: .; j_gene: TRBJ1-4; abundance: many; CDR3aa: CAVRLQGNEKLFF; CDR3nt: TGTGCCGTAAGATTGCAGGGTAATGAAAAACTGTTTTTT
v_gene: TRBV6-5; d_gene: .; j_gene: TRBJ1-1; abundance: .; CDR3aa: CASSYSPGISTEAFF; CDR3nt: TGTGCCAGCAGTTACTCGCCGGGTATAAGCACTGAAGCTTTCTTT
v_gene: TRBV11-2; d_gene: .; j_gene: TRBJ2-1; abundance: .; CDR3aa: CASSLFTGPEQFF; CDR3nt: TGTGCCAGCAGCTTATTTACAGGCCCCGAGCAGTTCTTC
v_gene: TRBV30; d_gene: .; j_gene: TRBJ2-4; abundance: once; CDR3aa: CAWRELAKNIQYF; CDR3nt: TGTGCCTGGAGAGAACTAGCCAAAAACATTCAGTACTTC
v_gene: TRBV6-4; d_gene: .; j_gene: TRBJ2-4; abundance: .; CDR3aa: CASSDEGNIQYF; CDR3nt: TGTGCCAGCAGTGACGAGGGAAACATTCAGTACTTC
v_gene: TRBV10-1; d_gene: .; j_gene: TRBJ2-5; abundance: .; CDR3aa: CASSESRGRRSQETQYF; CDR3nt: TGCGCCAGCAGTGAGTCGCGAGGGCGGCGTTCACAAGAGACCCAGTACTTC
v_gene: TRBV5-4; d_gene: TRBD2; j_gene: TRBJ2-7; abundance: .; CDR3aa: CASSSGLAGGPYEQYF; CDR3nt: TGTGCCAGCAGCTCGGGACTAGCGGGGGGCCCCTACGAGCAGTACTTC
v_gene: TRBV5-1; d_gene: .; j_gene: TRBJ2-3; abundance: .; CDR3aa: CASSFSGVHSTDTQYF; CDR3nt: TGCGCCAGCAGTTTCTCGGGGGTACATAGCACAGATACGCAGTATTTT
v_gene: TRBV9; d_gene: TRBD2; j_gene: TRBJ2-3; abundance: .; CDR3aa: CASSAEGVGGTSVSADTQYF; CDR3nt: TGTGCCAGCAGCGCCGAGGGAGTGGGCGGGACTAGTGTTTCGGCAGATACGCAGTATTTT
v_gene: TRBV7-2; d_gene: .; j_gene: TRBJ2-2; abundance: few; CDR3aa: CASSLEDYAGELFF; CDR3nt: TGTGCCAGCAGCTTAGAAGACTACGCCGGGGAGCTGTTTTTT
v_gene: TRBV2; d_gene: TRBD1; j_gene: TRBJ1-5; abundance: once; CDR3aa: CASRGPRGDQPQHF; CDR3nt: TGTGCCAGCAGAGGACCCAGGGGGGATCAGCCCCAGCATTTT
v_gene: TRBV10-1; d_gene: TRBD1; j_gene: TRBJ2-7; abundance: .; CDR3aa: CASSEETGGTADEQYF; CDR3nt: TGCGCCAGCAGTGAGGAGACAGGGGGCACAGCGGACGAGCAGTACTTC
v_gene: TRBV7-6; d_gene: .; j_gene: TRBJ1-1; abundance: once; CDR3aa: CASSPTREPPGTEAFF; CDR3nt: TGTGCCAGCAGCCCGACACGAGAACCCCCCGGCACTGAAGCTTTCTTT
v_gene: TRBV4-3; d_gene: .; j_gene: TRBJ1-6; abundance: .; CDR3aa: CASSQAGRSHSPLHF; CDR3nt: TGCGCCAGCAGCCAGGCGGGACGGTCCCATTCACCCCTCCACTTT
v_gene: TRBV30; d_gene: .; j_gene: TRBJ2-7; abundance: .; CDR3aa: CAWSGGYSYEQYF; CDR3nt: TGTGCCTGGAGTGGAGGTTATAGCTACGAGCAGTACTTC
v_gene: TRBV28; d_gene: TRBD2; j_gene: TRBJ2-3; abundance: few; CDR3aa: CASSLLAGGTDTQYF; CDR3nt: TGTGCCAGCAGTTTACTAGCGGGGGGCACAGATACGCAGTATTTT
v_gene: TRBV6-5; d_gene: TRBD1; j_gene: TRBJ1-1; abundance: .; CDR3aa: CASSYSFTGARGGAFF; CDR3nt: TGTGCCAGCAGTTACTCGTTCACAGGGGCCAGAGGTGGGGCTTTCTTT
v_gene: TRBV27; d_gene: TRBD1; j_gene: TRBJ1-1; abundance: .; CDR3aa: CASSRTGGLNTEAFF; CDR3nt: TGTGCCAGCAGCCGAACAGGGGGCTTGAACACTGAAGCTTTCTTT
v_gene: TRBV6-5; d_gene: .; j_gene: TRBJ1-6; abundance: .; CDR3aa: CASSMQGVDSPLHF; CDR3nt: TGTGCCAGCAGTATGCAGGGTGTCGATTCACCCCTCCACTTT
v_gene: TRBV5-1; d_gene: .; j_gene: TRBJ2-3; abundance: once; CDR3aa: CASSKGSGAATDTQYF; CDR3nt: TGCGCCAGCAGCAAAGGTAGCGGAGCGGCCACAGATACGCAGTATTTT
v_gene: TRBV6-6; d_gene: TRBD2; j_gene: TRBJ2-1; abundance: many; CDR3aa: CASSFGAGVQGDEQFF; CDR3nt: TGTGCCAGCAGTTTTGGCGCGGGAGTTCAAGGCGATGAGCAGTTCTTC
v_gene: TRBV2; d_gene: .; j_gene: TRBJ1-5; abundance: .; CDR3aa: CASIEYSNQPQHF; CDR3nt: TGTGCCAGCATTGAGTATAGCAATCAGCCCCAGCATTTT